This T cell receptor beta chain was documented in a study of human T cells and chemical hapten exposure. Germline assignment: CDR1 KGHSH and CDR2 LQKENI. V shed 0 bases and J shed 0 bases, with 3 bases lying between them. The length of the CDR3 is 14 residues. Time point given: patch test 1, 2 weeks after DPC sensitization. Indicated treatment: therapeutic diphenylcyclopropenone sensitization with weekly scalp DPC. TCRdb re-called the RACE reads with MiXCR, one entry per CDR3 protein. The sample has more than 70,000 distinct CDR3 sequences; about an eighth are singletons. This receptor was taken from a woman in her sixties with alopecia areata. Some clones in this sample may be carry-over from other donors' samples. The rearrangement links TRBV18 to TRBJ2-4; D is unresolved. The sequencing here drew on whole blood, taken in connection with sensitization to the hapten diphenylcyclopropenone (DPC). Here the CDR3 reads CASSPPGAKNIQYF. CDR3 DNA: TGTGCCAGCTCACCACCGGGAGCCAAAAACATTCAGTACTTC.